The clone carrying this T cell receptor (beta chain) was recorded a few times. What it recognizes is unknown. These data belong to a study of blood T cells in healthy people across ages. At the level of the study: Capture via template switching afforded approximately one barcoded beta molecule per two T cells.

Donor samples were obtained from healthy Caucasian individuals from Russia, aged about 6 to 100. With a J-beta primer mix and a sample-barcoded 5' primer, a second PCR ran about 7 to 11 cycles. TCRdb called the 5' RACE reads again in MiXCR, with one record for every CDR3 protein. The sample holds about 900,000 distinct CDR3 sequences, roughly 48% seen once. Study conclusions and caveats: A strong correlation was found between TCR beta diversity and the percentage of naive T cells. Because sorting was not performed, PBMCs prevented conclusive naive versus antigen-experienced comparison.

This clonotype was obtained from a young man in good health. Sequencing was done on a sample of blood.

The DNA of the CDR3 is TGTGCCAGCAGCCACCTTCAGGACAGGCTAGGGGTCGAGCAGTACTTC. This codes for CASSHLQDRLGVEQYF. This sequence joins TRBV4-2 and TRBJ2-7; 7 bases line up with TRBD1. This CDR3 contains 16 residues. Per the germline V gene, CDR1 is LGHNA and CDR2 is YNFKEQ. V dropped 3 bases and J dropped 6; count of bases not matched to a gene: 14.